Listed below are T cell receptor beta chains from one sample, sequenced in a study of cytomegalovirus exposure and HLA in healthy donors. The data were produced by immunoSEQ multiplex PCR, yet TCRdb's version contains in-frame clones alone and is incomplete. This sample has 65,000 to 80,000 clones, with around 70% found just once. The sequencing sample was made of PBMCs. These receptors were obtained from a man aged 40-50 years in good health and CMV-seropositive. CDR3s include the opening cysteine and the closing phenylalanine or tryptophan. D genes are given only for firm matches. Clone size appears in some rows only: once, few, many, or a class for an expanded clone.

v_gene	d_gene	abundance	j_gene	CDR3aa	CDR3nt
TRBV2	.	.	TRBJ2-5	CASSDDTRETQYF	TGTGCCAGCAGTGACGACACTAGAGAGACCCAGTACTTC
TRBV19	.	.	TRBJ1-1	CASSLGGPNTEAFF	TGTGCCAGTAGTTTAGGAGGGCCGAACACTGAAGCTTTCTTT
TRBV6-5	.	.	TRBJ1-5	CASSYRQTNQPQHF	TGTGCCAGCAGTTACAGGCAGACTAATCAGCCCCAGCATTTT
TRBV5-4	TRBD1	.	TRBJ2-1	CASSTGGGTGRDNEQFF	TGTGCCAGCAGCACCGGCGGAGGGACAGGGAGGGACAATGAGCAGTTCTTC
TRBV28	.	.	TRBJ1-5	CASTWGDRRNQPQHF	TGTGCCAGCACCTGGGGGGACCGACGAAATCAGCCCCAGCATTTT
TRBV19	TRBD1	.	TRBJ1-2	CASNPDRAWDGYTF	TGTGCCAGTAACCCAGACAGGGCCTGGGATGGCTACACCTTC
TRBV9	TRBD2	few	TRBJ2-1	CASTHGGAPYNEQFF	TGTGCCAGCACCCACGGGGGGGCGCCCTACAATGAGCAGTTCTTC
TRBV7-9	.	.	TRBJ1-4	CASSLAGSNEKLFF	TGTGCCAGCAGCTTAGCGGGCAGTAATGAAAAACTGTTTTTT
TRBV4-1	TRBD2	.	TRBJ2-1	CASSQDFRGGYNEQFF	TGCGCCAGCAGCCAAGATTTCCGCGGGGGTTACAATGAGCAGTTCTTC
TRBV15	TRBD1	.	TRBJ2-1	CATSRRDSSNEQFF	TGTGCCACCAGCAGGAGGGACAGTTCGAATGAGCAGTTCTTC
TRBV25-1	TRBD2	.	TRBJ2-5	CASIESGSGETQYF	TGTGCCAGCATTGAAAGCGGGAGTGGGGAGACCCAGTACTTC
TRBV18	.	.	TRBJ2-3	CASSPSAASTDTQYF	TGTGCCAGCTCACCTTCAGCGGCTAGCACAGATACGCAGTATTTT
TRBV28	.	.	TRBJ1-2	CASSPPGGGGYGYTF	TGTGCCAGCAGTCCCCCGGGGGGGGGTGGCTATGGCTACACCTTC
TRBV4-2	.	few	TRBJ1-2	CASSQESGINYGYTF	TGTGCCAGCAGCCAAGAATCGGGGATAAACTATGGCTACACCTTC
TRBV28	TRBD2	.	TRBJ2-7	CASRAHSGGKPYEQYF	TGTGCTAGCAGGGCCCATAGCGGGGGGAAGCCCTACGAGCAGTACTTC